These 32 T cell receptor beta chains were all obtained from the same sample, sequenced in a study of cytomegalovirus exposure and HLA in healthy donors. The repertoire was sequenced with immunoSEQ multiplex PCR; TCRdb's copy has only in-frame clones and lacks some. The sample has roughly 120,000 clones, under 90% seen once. Sequencing was carried out using PBMCs. All receptors derive from a man aged 25 to 40 in good health and CMV-seronegative.

The genes are TRBV6-5 and TRBJ2-3; D not resolved. The germline CDR1 and CDR2 sequences are MNHEY and SVGAGI. This CDR3 contains 14 residues. The V end lost 6 bases, the J end lost 0 bases, and 10 bases lay between the germline ends. The CDR3 sequence: CASSPGWSTDTQYF. The CDR3 DNA follows: TGTGCCAGCAGCCCAGGTTGGAGCACAGATACGCAGTATTTT.

The V gene is TRBV27, the J gene TRBJ1-6; the D gene is possibly TRBD1 (6 bases). In germline, CDR1 is MNHEY, CDR2 SMNVEV (reference sequence). V lost 6 bases and J 10 bases, leaving 13 bases between the germline ends. The CDR3 length is 13 residues. CDR3 sequence: CASSQTGNSPLHF. Written as DNA, the CDR3 is TGTGCCAGCAGCCAGACAGGCAACTCACCCCTCCACTTT.

The chain joins TRBV2 to TRBJ2-2, with 7 nucleotides matching TRBD2. V shed 5 bases and J 4 bases; nucleotides not matched to a gene: 7. The CDR3 has 15 residues. The germline V gene has CDR1 SNHLY and CDR2 FYNNEI. CDR3: CASSLGGVGTGELFF. The CDR3 DNA reads as TGTGCCAGCAGTTTGGGAGGGGTCGGCACCGGGGAGCTGTTTTTT. Drawing the rest from reference TRBV2 and TRBJ2-2, the complete variable domain is EPEVTQTPSHQVTQMGQEVILRCVPISNHLYFYWYRQILGQKVEFLVSFYNNEISEKSEIFDDQFSVERPDGSNFTLKIRSTKLEDSAMYFCASSLGGVGTGELFFGEGSRLTVL.

The genes are TRBV6-6 and TRBJ1-3, with D maybe TRBD1 (6 bases). The germline V gene has CDR1 MNHNY and CDR2 SVGAGI (reference sequence). This CDR3 comprises 16 residues. V lost 6 bases and J lost 0, with 15 bases in between. Written as DNA, the CDR3 is TGTGCCAGCAGCCTACAACAGGGAAGCTCTGGAAACACCATATATTTT. Translation: CASSLQQGSSGNTIYF.

This clone was picked up a small number of times. The rearrangement joins TRBV6-5 to TRBJ1-6; 7 bases are a match to TRBD1. J gave up 4 bases and V 8 bases, and 2 bases lay outside the gene matches. The CDR3 totals 13 residues. Germline V gives CDR1 MNHEY, CDR2 SVGAGI. In nucleotides, the CDR3 is TGTGCCAGCCGGGGACAGTATAATTCACCCCTCCACTTT. This translates into CASRGQYNSPLHF.

This clone has only a few counts. This chain connects TRBV5-1 to TRBJ2-7; D perhaps matches TRBD2 (6 bases). CDR3 length equals 12 residues. V was shortened by 2 bases and J by 3 bases, with 6 bases between the two germline ends. Germline CDR1 SGHRS, CDR2 YFSETQ. The CDR3 sequence is CASSFGGYEQYF. In DNA, the CDR3 is TGCGCCAGCAGCTTCGGGGGCTACGAGCAGTACTTC.

CDR3 in DNA: TGTGCCAGTAGTCCCCGAACGGGGGGAAATCAGCCCCAGCATTTT. Encoded protein: CASSPRTGGNQPQHF. J is TRBJ1-5 and V is TRBV19, with D tentatively TRBD1 (5 bases). The V gene lost 5 bases and the J gene lost 4 bases, with 15 bases spanning the gap. This CDR3 has 15 amino acids. The V gene's germline CDR1 is LNHDA and CDR2 SQIVND (reference sequence).

In nucleotides, the CDR3 is TGTGCCAGCAGCTTATCAGGTGGTCTCCCCAAAAACATTCAGTACTTC. Encoded protein: CASSLSGGLPKNIQYF. This rearrangement joins TRBV7-9 to TRBJ2-4; D is undetermined. The germline V gene has CDR1 SEHNR and CDR2 FQNEAQ (reference sequence). V was trimmed by 2 bases and J by 2 bases, leaving 13 bases between them. The CDR3 totals 16 residues.

There are a few counts of this clone. The chain has TRBV14 and TRBJ2-3; D is unclear. This CDR3 has 15 amino acids. Germline loops: CDR1 SGHDN, CDR2 FVKESK. V was cut by 4 bases and J by 5 bases, with 16 bases left in between. CDR3 region: CASSPADGFVDTQYF. The CDR3 nucleotides are TGTGCCAGCAGCCCGGCTGACGGGTTTGTAGATACGCAGTATTTT.

This clone was observed a single time. The chain recombines TRBV5-6 with TRBJ1-1; D uncertain. Germline values: CDR1 SGHDT, CDR2 YYEEEE. This CDR3 is built from 14 residues. V lost 1 base and J lost 1, with 8 bases in between. In DNA, the CDR3 is TGTGCCAGCAGCTTGCCCGGGAAGAACACTGAAGCTTTCTTT. It specifies CASSLPGKNTEAFF. The entire variable domain, with the rest obtained from reference TRBV5-6 and TRBJ1-1, is as follows: DAGVTQSPTHLIKTRGQQVTLRCSPKSGHDTVSWYQQALGQGPQFIFQYYEEEERQRGNFPDRFSGHQFPNYSSELNVNALLLGDSALYLCASSLPGKNTEAFFGQGTRLTVV.

This clone was observed a single time. The chain uses TRBV19 and TRBJ1-5, with D possibly being TRBD1 (5 bases). Germline V gene data show CDR1 as LNHDA and CDR2 as SQIVND (reference sequence). V was cut by 6 bases and J by 3 bases, with 9 bases left in between. The CDR3 runs 13 residues. The CDR3 region is CASSQGINQPQHF. The CDR3 DNA sequence: TGTGCCAGTAGCCAGGGAATCAATCAGCCCCAGCATTTT.

The CDR3 spells CASSSPGGGRALHF. For the CDR3, the DNA is TGTGCCAGCAGTTCCCCGGGGGGCGGCCGGGCCCTCCACTTT. This chain connects TRBV28 to TRBJ1-6; D is perhaps TRBD1 (6 bases). Between the trimmed V and J ends, which lost 4 bases and 14 bases, there was a span of 18 bases. Germline V gene sequence: CDR1 MDHEN, CDR2 SYDVKM. CDR3 size: 14 residues.

The rearrangement joins TRBV5-8 to TRBJ2-5; 8 positions agree with TRBD1. Germline V CDR1 and CDR2: SGHTS, YDEGEE. This CDR3 is 13 amino acids long. With V trimmed by 4 bases and J by 2 bases, 1 base remained unmatched. The CDR3 DNA is TGTGCCAGCAGCCGGGACAGGCAAGAGACCCAGTACTTC. It yields the protein CASSRDRQETQYF. The whole variable domain, filled in from reference TRBV5-8 and TRBJ2-5, reads EAGVTQSPTHLIKTRGQQATLRCSPISGHTSVYWYQQALGLGLQFLLWYDEGEERNRGNFPPRFSGRQFPNYSSELNVNALELEDSALYLCASSRDRQETQYFGPGTRLLVL.

This sequence joins TRBV7-9 and TRBJ2-2; a possible D gene is TRBD2 (6 bases). The CDR3 loop spans 12 amino acids. Trimming cost V 6 bases and J 6 bases, with 8 bases left between them. From germline, CDR1 is SEHNR and CDR2 FQNEAQ (reference sequence). The CDR3 is CASSRESGELFF. The CDR3 DNA follows: TGTGCCAGCAGTCGGGAGTCCGGGGAGCTGTTTTTT.

The CDR3 DNA is TGTGCCAGCAGCGTAGGAGAGAACACTGAAGCTTTCTTT. It specifies CASSVGENTEAFF. The gene calls are TRBV9 and TRBJ1-1; D is undetermined. Trimming pared 0 bases from V and 1 base from J, leaving 4 bases between. The CDR3 totals 13 residues. Germline V gives CDR1 SGDLS, CDR2 YYNGEE. Full variable domain (remainder filled in from reference TRBV9 and TRBJ1-1): DSGVTQTPKHLITATGQRVTLRCSPRSGDLSVYWYQQSLDQGLQFLIQYYNGEERAKGNILERFSAQQFPDLHSELNLSSLELGDSALYFCASSVGENTEAFFGQGTRLTVV.

V is TRBV2 and J is TRBJ1-2; 8 bases agree with TRBD1. The CDR3 spans 18 residues. CDR1 SNHLY and CDR2 FYNNEI come from the germline V gene. V shed 1 base and J 1 base; nucleotides not matched to a gene: 11. Written as DNA, the CDR3 is TGTGCCAGCAGTGAAGTTTACCCAAGACAGGGGTATAACTATGGCTACACCTTC. This encodes CASSEVYPRQGYNYGYTF.

The CDR3 protein is CASSQGVVSGQYF. In DNA form, the CDR3 reads TGCGCCAGCAGCCAAGGAGTGGTGTCCGGGCAGTACTTC. J is TRBJ2-5 and V is TRBV4-1; D unclear. The germline gives CDR1 MGHRA, CDR2 YSYEKL. Trimming removed 1 base at V and 11 bases at J, with 14 bases between. This CDR3 contains 13 residues.

This chain joins TRBV11-2 and TRBJ2-5, with D perhaps TRBD2 (6 bases). Trimming cost V 3 bases and J 2 bases, with 10 bases left between them. The CDR3 is 14 amino acids. Germline CDR1 is SGHAT and CDR2 is FQNNGV. The DNA for the CDR3 is TGTGCCAGCAGCTTTAGTCGGGGGCAAGAGACCCAGTACTTC. Amino acids: CASSFSRGQETQYF.

Comments on this clone: Other DNA variants within this sample encode the same CDR3. The V gene is TRBV6-5, the J gene TRBJ1-5; D is ambiguous. This CDR3 contains 14 residues. Germline CDR1 and CDR2: MNHEY and SVGAGI. Trimming pared 0 bases from V and 4 bases from J, leaving 7 bases between. The CDR3 sequence is CASSYSAGNQPQHF. The CDR3 nucleotides read TGTGCCAGCAGTTACTCGGCCGGGAATCAGCCCCAGCATTTT.

V and J are TRBV19 and TRBJ1-6; D is perhaps TRBD1 (5 bases). V was trimmed by 6 bases and J by 0 bases, leaving 18 bases between them. The CDR3 is 18 amino acids. Germline loops: CDR1 LNHDA, CDR2 SQIVND (reference sequence). The CDR3 DNA follows: TGTGCCAGTAGACTCTCAGACAGAGTTACCTCCTATAATTCACCCCTCCACTTT. This gives the protein CASRLSDRVTSYNSPLHF.

The V and J genes are TRBV2 and TRBJ1-6, with 8 positions matching TRBD1. The length of the CDR3 is 15 residues. Per germline, CDR1 SNHLY and CDR2 FYNNEI. With 3 bases clipped from V and 9 bases from J, the junction kept 7 bases outside the gene matches. DNA of the CDR3: TGTGCCAGCAGTGACCCTACAGGGGGATTTTCACCCCTCCACTTT. Translating it yields CASSDPTGGFSPLHF.

This rearrangement joins TRBV27 to TRBJ1-4; D is unresolved. Germline loops: CDR1 MNHEY, CDR2 SMNVEV (reference sequence). CDR3 size: 15 residues. V lost 2 bases and J lost 0, with 7 bases in between. In DNA, the CDR3 is TGTGCCAGCAGTTTAGCGGGTGCAACTAATGAAAAACTGTTTTTT. Its translation: CASSLAGATNEKLFF.

The gene calls are TRBV6-1 and TRBJ1-2, with D maybe TRBD1 (5 bases). The germline V gene encodes CDR1 MNHNS and CDR2 SASEGT. The CDR3 is 13 residues long. V gave up 5 bases and J gave up 3 bases, with 10 bases separating them. This CDR3 reads CASSFDSYYGYTF. The CDR3 coding sequence is TGTGCCAGCAGTTTTGACAGTTACTATGGCTACACCTTC.

V usage is TRBV10-2 and J usage is TRBJ1-4, with TRBD1 as a possible D gene (5 bases). V lost 8 bases and J 4 bases, leaving 14 bases between the germline ends. The CDR3 has 14 residues. Germline lookup yields CDR1 WSHSY and CDR2 SAAADI. The CDR3 is CASLGGSLNEKLFF. In nucleotides, the CDR3 is TGCGCCAGCCTCGGGGGGTCCCTTAATGAAAAACTGTTTTTT.

This clone was seen only once. The V call is TRBV27, the J call TRBJ2-7; a weak D match, TRBD1 (6 bases). Deletions cut 11 bases from V and 2 bases from J, with 13 bases between. The germline V gene encodes CDR1 MNHEY and CDR2 SMNVEV (reference sequence). This CDR3 has 12 residues. The CDR3 nucleotides are TGTGCCCCTCACGGACAGCCCTACGAGCAGTACTTC. It translates to CAPHGQPYEQYF.

This sequence joins TRBV4-2 and TRBJ2-2; 7 bases fit TRBD2. The CDR3 has 16 amino acids. Unmatched junction bases numbered 5, after V lost 0 bases and J lost 4 bases. Germline CDR1 reads LGHNA; CDR2 reads YNFKEQ. The CDR3 sequence: CASSQDWEGSTGELFF. In DNA, the CDR3 is TGTGCCAGCAGCCAAGATTGGGAGGGGAGCACCGGGGAGCTGTTTTTT.

This clone was seen a single time. The V and J genes are TRBV7-6 and TRBJ1-2; 8 bases map to TRBD1. Germline V gene lookup returns CDR1 SGHVS and CDR2 FNYEAQ. V trimming: 0 bases; J trimming: 7 bases; junction bases outside the gene matches: 10. The CDR3 totals 16 residues. CDR3 nucleotide sequence: TGTGCCAGCAGCTTAGCGCAGGTCAGGGGGCAGGTTGGCTACACCTTC. Translated: CASSLAQVRGQVGYTF.

This chain connects TRBV2 to TRBJ1-2; 10 nucleotides align to TRBD1. The junction had 2 bases not matched to a gene; V was cut back by 9 bases and J by 4 bases. CDR1 and CDR2 from the germline V gene are SNHLY and FYNNEI. The CDR3 consists of 12 residues. DNA of the CDR3: TGTGCCAGGGGACAGGGGACCTATGGCTACACCTTC. Protein: CARGQGTYGYTF.

This chain connects TRBV5-1 to TRBJ1-1; 7 bases line up with TRBD1. Germline V gene data show CDR1 as SGHRS and CDR2 as YFSETQ. This CDR3 comprises 12 residues. The trim removed 2 bases at V and 8 bases at J, leaving 3 bases unmatched. Written as DNA, the CDR3 is TGCGCCAGCAGCTTTGGGGACAGAGAAGCTTTCTTT. Protein sequence: CASSFGDREAFF.

The V and J genes are TRBV21-1 and TRBJ1-5; the D call of TRBD1 is as the table states it, not checked on the DNA. TRBV21-1 is deemed a pseudogene. The CDR3 is 12 amino acids. Written as DNA, the CDR3 is TGTGCCAGCAGCAACAAAACATGGCCCCAGCATTTT. As protein: CASSNKTWPQHF.

This chain joins TRBV5-1 and TRBJ2-5; weak D call: TRBD1 (5 bases). The CDR3 is made up of 14 amino acids. Per germline, CDR1 SGHRS and CDR2 YFSETQ. V shed 4 bases and J shed 5 bases, with 15 bases lying between them. The CDR3 region has the DNA TGCGCCAGCAGCCAGGCGACAGAACCCGAGACCCAGTACTTC. It specifies CASSQATEPETQYF.

This chain links TRBV11-3 with TRBJ2-1, with D possibly TRBD2 on 7 matching bases. Germline CDR1 SGHNT, CDR2 YENEEA. V gave up 5 bases and J gave up 7 bases, with 15 bases separating them. The CDR3 totals 14 residues. DNA for the CDR3: TGTGCCAGCAGCCTGAGAGGGGGGGGTAATGAGCAGTTCTTC. Translation: CASSLRGGGNEQFF. Full variable domain (remainder filled in from reference TRBV11-3 and TRBJ2-1): EAGVVQSPRYKIIEKKQPVAFWCNPISGHNTLYWYLQNLGQGPELLIRYENEEAVDDSQLPKDRFSAERLKGVDSTLKIQPAELGDSAVYLCASSLRGGGNEQFFGPGTRLTVL.